The clone carrying this T cell receptor (beta chain) has ten or more counts. These data belong to a study of HIV-infected patients and healthy controls. No cell fractionation was done, so the repertoire covers all unsorted peripheral blood T cells. This CDR3 contains 13 residues. Germline CDR1 is SGHTA and CDR2 is FQGTGA. Trimming pared 5 bases from V and 4 bases from J, leaving 11 bases between. Around 500 ng RNA was reverse transcribed with alpha and beta constant-region primers. Alpha and beta chain libraries were made separately by chain-specific third strand synthesis with multiplexing indices. Using its own MiXCR run on the 5' RACE reads, TCRdb lists one record per CDR3 protein. The sample holds approximately 8,700 distinct CDR3 sequences; around 7% are singletons and the top ten take around 36%.

The gene calls are TRBV7-3 and TRBJ1-1, with TRBD1 as a possible D gene (6 bases). The clonotype was recovered from an adult with HIV infection. The specimen comprised blood, sampled before antiretroviral therapy. In DNA, the CDR3 is TGTGCCAGCAGCCGACAGGTCGGCACTGAAGCTTTCTTT. Translated, it gives CASSRQVGTEAFF. Drawing the rest from reference TRBV7-3 and TRBJ1-1, the complete variable domain is GAGVSQTPSNKVTEKGKYVELRCDPISGHTALYWYRQSLGQGPEFLIYFQGTGAADDSGLPNDRFFAVRPEGSVSTLKIQRTERGDSAVYLCASSRQVGTEAFFGQGTRLTVV.